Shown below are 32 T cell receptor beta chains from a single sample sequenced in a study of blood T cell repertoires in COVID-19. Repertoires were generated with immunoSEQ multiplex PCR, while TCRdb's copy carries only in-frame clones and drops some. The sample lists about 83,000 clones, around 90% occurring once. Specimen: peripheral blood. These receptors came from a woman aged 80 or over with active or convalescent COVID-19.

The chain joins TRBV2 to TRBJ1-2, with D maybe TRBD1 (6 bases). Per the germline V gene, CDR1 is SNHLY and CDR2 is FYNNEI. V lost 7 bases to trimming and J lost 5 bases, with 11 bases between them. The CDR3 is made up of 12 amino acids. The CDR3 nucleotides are TGTGCCAGCACCTGGACAGTTTATGGCTACACCTTC. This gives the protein CASTWTVYGYTF.

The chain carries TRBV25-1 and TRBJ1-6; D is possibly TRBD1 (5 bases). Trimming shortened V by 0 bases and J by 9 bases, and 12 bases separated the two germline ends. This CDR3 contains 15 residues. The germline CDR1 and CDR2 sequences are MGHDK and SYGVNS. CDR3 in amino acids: CASSEYRDRLSPLHF. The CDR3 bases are TGTGCCAGCAGTGAATACCGCGACAGACTTTCACCCCTCCACTTT.

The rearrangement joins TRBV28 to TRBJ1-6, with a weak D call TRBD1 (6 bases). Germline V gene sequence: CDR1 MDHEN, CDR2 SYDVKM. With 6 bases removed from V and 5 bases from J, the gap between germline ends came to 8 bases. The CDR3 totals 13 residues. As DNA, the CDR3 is TGTGCCAGCAGGCCAGGGGATAATTCACCCCTCCACTTT. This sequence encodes CASRPGDNSPLHF.

CDR3 amino acids: CASRAQTSGGAHTQYF. The CDR3 nucleotides are TGTGCCAGCAGGGCCCAGACTAGCGGGGGGGCACATACGCAGTATTTT. This sequence joins TRBV2 and TRBJ2-3; 14 nucleotides match TRBD2. The J segment lost 7 bases and the V segment lost 6 bases, leaving 9 bases of the junction unmatched. Germline CDR1 reads SNHLY; CDR2 reads FYNNEI. This CDR3 has 16 amino acids.

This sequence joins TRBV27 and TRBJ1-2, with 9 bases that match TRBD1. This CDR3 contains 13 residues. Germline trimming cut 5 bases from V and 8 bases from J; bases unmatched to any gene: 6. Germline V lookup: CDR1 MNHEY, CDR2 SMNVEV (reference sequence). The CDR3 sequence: CASSPGTGRGYTF. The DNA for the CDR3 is TGTGCCAGCAGTCCCGGGACAGGGCGAGGCTACACCTTC.

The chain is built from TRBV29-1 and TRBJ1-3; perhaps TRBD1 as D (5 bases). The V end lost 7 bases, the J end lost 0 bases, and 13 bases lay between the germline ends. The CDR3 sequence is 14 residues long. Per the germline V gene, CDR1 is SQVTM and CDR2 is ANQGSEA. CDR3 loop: CSAGGGNSGNTIYF. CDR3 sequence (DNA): TGCAGCGCCGGGGGAGGCAACTCTGGAAACACCATATATTTT.

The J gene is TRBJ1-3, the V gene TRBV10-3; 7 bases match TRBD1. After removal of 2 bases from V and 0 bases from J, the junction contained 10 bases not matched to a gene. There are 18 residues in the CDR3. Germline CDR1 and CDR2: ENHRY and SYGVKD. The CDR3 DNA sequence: TGTGCCATCAGTGAGGGGTCGACAGGGAAGAGCTCTGGAAACACCATATATTTT. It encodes CAISEGSTGKSSGNTIYF.

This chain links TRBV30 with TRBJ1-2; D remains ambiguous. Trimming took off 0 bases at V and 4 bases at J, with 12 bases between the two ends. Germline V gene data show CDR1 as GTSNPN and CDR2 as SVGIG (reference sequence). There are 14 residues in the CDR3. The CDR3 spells CAWSVIRRSYGYTF. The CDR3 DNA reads TGTGCCTGGAGTGTAATTAGGAGATCCTATGGCTACACCTTC.

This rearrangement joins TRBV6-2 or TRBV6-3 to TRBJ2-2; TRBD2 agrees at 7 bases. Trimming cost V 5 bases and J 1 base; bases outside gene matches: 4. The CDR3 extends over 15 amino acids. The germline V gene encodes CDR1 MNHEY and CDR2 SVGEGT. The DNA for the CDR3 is TGTGCCAGCAGTCCCCGGACTAGGAACACCGGGGAGCTGTTTTTT. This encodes CASSPRTRNTGELFF.

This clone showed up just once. The CDR3: CASSQESLADTYEQYF. As DNA, the CDR3 is TGTGCCAGCAGCCAAGAGTCACTAGCGGATACCTACGAGCAGTACTTC. The gene calls are TRBV3-1 (or the pseudogene TRBV3-2) and TRBJ2-7; TRBD2 agrees at 8 bases. The germline V gene has CDR1 LGHDT and CDR2 YNNKEL (reference sequence). J lost 2 bases, V lost 0 bases, and 6 bases had no gene match. CDR3 length equals 16 residues.

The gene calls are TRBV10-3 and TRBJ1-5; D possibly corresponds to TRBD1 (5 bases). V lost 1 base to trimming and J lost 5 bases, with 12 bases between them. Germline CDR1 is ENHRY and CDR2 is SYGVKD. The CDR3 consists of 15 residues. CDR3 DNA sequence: TGTGCCATCAGTGAGTATGGGACGGGGGATCAGCCCCAGCATTTT. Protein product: CAISEYGTGDQPQHF.

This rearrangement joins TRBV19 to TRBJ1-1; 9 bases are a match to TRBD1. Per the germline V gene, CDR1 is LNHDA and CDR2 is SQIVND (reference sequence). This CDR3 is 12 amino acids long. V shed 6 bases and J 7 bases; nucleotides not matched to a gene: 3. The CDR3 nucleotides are TGTGCCAGTAGACAGGGGGCTGGTGAAGCTTTCTTT. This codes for CASRQGAGEAFF.

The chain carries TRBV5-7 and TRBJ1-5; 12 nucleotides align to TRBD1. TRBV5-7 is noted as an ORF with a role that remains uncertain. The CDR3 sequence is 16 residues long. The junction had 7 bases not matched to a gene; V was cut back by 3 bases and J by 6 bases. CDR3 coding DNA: TGTGCCAGCAGCTCCCCGGGACAGGGGGCGAGTCAGCCCCAGCATTTT. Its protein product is CASSSPGQGASQPQHF.

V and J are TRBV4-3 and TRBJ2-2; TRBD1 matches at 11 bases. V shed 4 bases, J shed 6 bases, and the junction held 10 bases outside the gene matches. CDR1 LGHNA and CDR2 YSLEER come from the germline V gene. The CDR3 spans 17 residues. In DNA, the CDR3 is TGCGCCAGCAGCCCGGGGACAGGGGGGAAGGCTGCCGGGGAGCTGTTTTTT. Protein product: CASSPGTGGKAAGELFF.

CDR3 in amino acids: CASTQGGTGFREQYF. As DNA, the CDR3 is TGTGCCAGCACCCAAGGTGGGACAGGGTTCCGCGAGCAGTACTTC. This sequence joins TRBV28 and TRBJ2-7; 9 bases map to TRBD1. The J segment lost 6 bases and the V segment lost 7 bases, leaving 13 bases of the junction unmatched. Germline CDR1 is MDHEN and CDR2 is SYDVKM. CDR3 length: 15 amino acids.

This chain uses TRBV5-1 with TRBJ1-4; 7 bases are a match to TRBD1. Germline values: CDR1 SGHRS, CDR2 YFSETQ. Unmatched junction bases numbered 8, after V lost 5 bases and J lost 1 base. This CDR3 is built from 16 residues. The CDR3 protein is CASRGSGGITNEKLFF. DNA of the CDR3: TGCGCCAGCAGGGGGTCAGGGGGAATAACTAATGAAAAACTGTTTTTT.

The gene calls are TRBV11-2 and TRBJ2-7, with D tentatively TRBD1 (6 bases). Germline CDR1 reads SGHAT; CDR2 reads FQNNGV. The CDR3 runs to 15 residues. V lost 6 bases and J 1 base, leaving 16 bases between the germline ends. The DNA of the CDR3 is TGTGCCAGCAGGGGAGATGGGGGCAGGTCCTACGAGCAGTACTTC. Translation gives CASRGDGGRSYEQYF.

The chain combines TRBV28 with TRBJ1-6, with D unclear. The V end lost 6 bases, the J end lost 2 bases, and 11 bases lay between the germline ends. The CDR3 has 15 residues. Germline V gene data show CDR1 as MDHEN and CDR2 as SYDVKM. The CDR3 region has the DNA TGTGCCAGCAGCGCCGGGAGTCCCTATAATTCACCCCTCCACTTT. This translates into CASSAGSPYNSPLHF.

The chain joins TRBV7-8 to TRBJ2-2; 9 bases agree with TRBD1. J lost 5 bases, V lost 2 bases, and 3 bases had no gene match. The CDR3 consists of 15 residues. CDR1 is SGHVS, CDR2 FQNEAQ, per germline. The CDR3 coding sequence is TGTGCCAGCAGCTTATACGGGACAGGGACCGGGGAGCTGTTTTTT. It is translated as CASSLYGTGTGELFF.

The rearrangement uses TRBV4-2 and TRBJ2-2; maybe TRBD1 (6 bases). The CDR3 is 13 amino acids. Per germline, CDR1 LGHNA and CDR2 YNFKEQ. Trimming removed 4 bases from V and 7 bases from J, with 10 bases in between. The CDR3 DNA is TGTGCCAGCAGCCCAGGGGCGGTCGGGGAGCTGTTTTTT. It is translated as CASSPGAVGELFF.

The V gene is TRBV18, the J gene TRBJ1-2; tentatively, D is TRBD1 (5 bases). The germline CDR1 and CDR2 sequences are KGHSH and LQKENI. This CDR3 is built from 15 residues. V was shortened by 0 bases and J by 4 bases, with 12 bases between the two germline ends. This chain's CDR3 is CASSPPPQGGYGYTF. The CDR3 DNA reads TGTGCCAGCTCACCACCCCCCCAGGGCGGCTATGGCTACACCTTC.

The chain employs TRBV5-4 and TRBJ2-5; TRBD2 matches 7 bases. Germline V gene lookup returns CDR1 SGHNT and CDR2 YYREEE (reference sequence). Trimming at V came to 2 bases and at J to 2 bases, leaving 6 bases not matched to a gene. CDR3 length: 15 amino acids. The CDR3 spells CASSLGTTPQETQYF. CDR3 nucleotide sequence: TGTGCCAGCAGCTTAGGGACTACTCCGCAAGAGACCCAGTACTTC.

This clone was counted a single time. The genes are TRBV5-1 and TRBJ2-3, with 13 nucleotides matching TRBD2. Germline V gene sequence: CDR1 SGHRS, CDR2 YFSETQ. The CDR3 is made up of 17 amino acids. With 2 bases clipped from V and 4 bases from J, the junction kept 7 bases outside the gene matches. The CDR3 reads CASSFRLAGGSADTQYF. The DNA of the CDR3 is TGCGCCAGCAGCTTCAGACTAGCGGGGGGTTCCGCAGATACGCAGTATTTT. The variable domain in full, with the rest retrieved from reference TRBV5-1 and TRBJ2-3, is KAGVTQTPRYLIKTRGQQVTLSCSPISGHRSVSWYQQTPGQGLQFLFEYFSETQRNKGNFPGRFSGRQFSNSRSEMNVSTLELGDSALYLCASSFRLAGGSADTQYFGPGTRLTVL.

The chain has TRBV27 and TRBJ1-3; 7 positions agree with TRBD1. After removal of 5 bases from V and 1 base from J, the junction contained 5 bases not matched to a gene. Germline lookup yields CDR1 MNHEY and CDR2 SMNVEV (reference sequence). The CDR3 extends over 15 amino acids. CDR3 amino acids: CASSPYRGSGNTIYF. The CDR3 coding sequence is TGTGCCAGCAGTCCGTACAGGGGTTCTGGAAACACCATATATTTT.

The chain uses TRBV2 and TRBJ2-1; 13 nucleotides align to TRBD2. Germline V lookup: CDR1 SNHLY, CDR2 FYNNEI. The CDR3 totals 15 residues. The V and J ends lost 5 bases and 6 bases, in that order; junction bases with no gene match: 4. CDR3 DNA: TGTGCCAGCAGTCGAACTAGCGGGGGGGCCAATGAGCAGTTCTTC. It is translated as CASSRTSGGANEQFF.

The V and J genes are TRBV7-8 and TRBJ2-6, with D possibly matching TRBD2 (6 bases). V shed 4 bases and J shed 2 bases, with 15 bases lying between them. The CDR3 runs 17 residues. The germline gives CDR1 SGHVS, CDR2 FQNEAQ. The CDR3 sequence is CASSSSVAVAGANVLTF. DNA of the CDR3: TGTGCCAGCAGCTCGTCAGTAGCGGTCGCTGGGGCCAACGTCCTGACTTTC.

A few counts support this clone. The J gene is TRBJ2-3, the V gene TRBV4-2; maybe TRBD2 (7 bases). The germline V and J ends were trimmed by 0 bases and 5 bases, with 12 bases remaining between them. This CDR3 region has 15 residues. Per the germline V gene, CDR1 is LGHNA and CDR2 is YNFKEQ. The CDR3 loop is CASSQEWGGVDTQYF. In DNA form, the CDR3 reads TGTGCCAGCAGCCAAGAATGGGGGGGCGTAGATACGCAGTATTTT.

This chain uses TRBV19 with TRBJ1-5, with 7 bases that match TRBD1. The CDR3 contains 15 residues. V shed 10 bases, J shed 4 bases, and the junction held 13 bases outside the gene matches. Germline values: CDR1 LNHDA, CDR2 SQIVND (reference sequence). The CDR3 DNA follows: TGTGCCACCAGAAGGGGGCAGGGGCTTAATCAGCCCCAGCATTTT. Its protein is CATRRGQGLNQPQHF.

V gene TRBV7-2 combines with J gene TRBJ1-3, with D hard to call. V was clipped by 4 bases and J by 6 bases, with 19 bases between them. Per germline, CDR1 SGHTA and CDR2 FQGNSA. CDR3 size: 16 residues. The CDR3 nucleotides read TGTGCCAGCAGCTCCCCCTTGAGTGGAGGAGAAAACACCATATATTTT. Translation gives CASSSPLSGGENTIYF.

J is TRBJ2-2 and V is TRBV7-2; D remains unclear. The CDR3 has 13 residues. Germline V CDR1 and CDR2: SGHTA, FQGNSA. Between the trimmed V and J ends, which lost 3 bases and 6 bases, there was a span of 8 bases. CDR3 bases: TGTGCCAGCAGCTTTAAGAAGCCCGGGGAGCTGTTTTTT. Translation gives CASSFKKPGELFF.

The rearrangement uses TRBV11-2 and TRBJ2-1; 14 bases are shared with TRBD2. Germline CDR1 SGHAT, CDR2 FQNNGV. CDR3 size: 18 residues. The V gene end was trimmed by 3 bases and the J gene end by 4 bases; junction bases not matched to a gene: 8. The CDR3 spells CASSFYYGTSGGYNEQFF. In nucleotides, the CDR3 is TGTGCCAGCAGCTTCTACTACGGGACTAGCGGGGGATACAATGAGCAGTTCTTC.

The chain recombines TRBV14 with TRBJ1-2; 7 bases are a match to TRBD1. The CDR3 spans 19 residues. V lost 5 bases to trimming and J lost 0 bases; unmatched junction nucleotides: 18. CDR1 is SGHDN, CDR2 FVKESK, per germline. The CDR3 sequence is CASSGQALFLPLANYGYTF. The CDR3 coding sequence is TGTGCCAGCAGCGGACAGGCCCTATTTCTCCCCTTAGCTAACTATGGCTACACCTTC.